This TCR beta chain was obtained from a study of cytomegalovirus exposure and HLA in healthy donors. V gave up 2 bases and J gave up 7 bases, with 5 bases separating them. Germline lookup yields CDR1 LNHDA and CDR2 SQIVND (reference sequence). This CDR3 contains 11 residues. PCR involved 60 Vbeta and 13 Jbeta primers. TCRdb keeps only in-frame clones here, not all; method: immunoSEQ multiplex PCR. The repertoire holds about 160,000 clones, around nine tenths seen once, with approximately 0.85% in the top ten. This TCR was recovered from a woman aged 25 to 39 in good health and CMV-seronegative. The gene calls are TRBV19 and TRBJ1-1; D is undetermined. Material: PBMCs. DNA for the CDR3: TGTGCCAGTAGTATACAGGTTGAAGCTTTCTTT. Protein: CASSIQVEAFF.